This T cell receptor beta chain was identified during a study of Graves' ophthalmopathy and Graves' hyperthyroidism. Background on the study: Peripheral blood sampling preceded any treatment and occurred at initial diagnosis.

Transcripts of RNA were the source for amplifying TCR beta CDR3 regions. The workflow started with a first-round RT-PCR run with HTBI primers and then moved on to a second-round multiplex PCR. MiXCR was run by TCRdb on the multiplex PCR reads, yielding one entry per CDR3 protein. The data hold around 660,000 distinct CDR3 sequences, with approximately 39% observed a single time. Notes on the study in general: Forecasting of ophthalmopathy progression by the model achieved about 71% sensitivity and 72% to 85% specificity.

This clonotype has ten or more counts. As yet, its antigen is unknown. Germline assignment: CDR1 SGHAT and CDR2 FQNNGV. The CDR3 loop spans 16 amino acids. Trimming stripped 5 bases from V and 4 bases from J, with 20 bases between. The chain joins TRBV11-2 to TRBJ1-1, with no clear D. Material for sequencing was peripheral blood. This receptor was taken from an adult man with Graves' ophthalmopathy. The CDR3 region is CASSLRRGAPSTEAFF. CDR3 DNA: TGTGCCAGCAGCCTTAGACGGGGTGCGCCCAGCACTGAAGCTTTCTTT.